These 6 T cell receptor beta chains were all obtained from the same sample, sequenced in a study of regulatory T cells in long-lasting Graves disease. Sequencing libraries for TCR beta were prepared with iRepertoire HTBI primers and Arm-PCR of CDR3 regions. TCRdb recomputed calls from the multiplex PCR reads with MiXCR, one row per CDR3 protein. The sample shows about 430,000 distinct CDR3 sequences, around 23% of them seen only once. Time point meaning: persistent/refractory GD, antithyroid drugs over 5 years with positive TRAb. There was RNA extracted from PBMCs, and the TCR library was made from it. The source material was peripheral blood mononuclear cells (PBMCs), sampled when the disease was refractory, from a patient treated with antithyroid drugs. All receptors derive from a female donor with Graves disease.

This clonotype was counted many times. The chain recombines TRBV10-3 with TRBJ2-7; D gene uncertain. This CDR3 is built from 15 residues. V was clipped by 0 bases and J by 6 bases, with 15 bases between them. Per germline, CDR1 ENHRY and CDR2 SYGVKD. Written as DNA, the CDR3 is TGTGCCATCAGTGAGTCTCGGCAGGAAAGAAGCGAGCAGTACTTC. Encoded protein: CAISESRQERSEQYF.

Comment on this clonotype: This may be a read error, as it is one base from a much larger clone. The J gene is TRBJ1-1, the V gene TRBV6-5; D gene ambiguous. The CDR3 sequence is 12 residues long. Deletions cut 4 bases from V and 9 bases from J, with 12 bases between. Germline V CDR1 and CDR2: MNHEY, SVGAGI. The DNA for the CDR3 is TGTGCCAGCAGTTCAAACGGTGGTAAAGCTTTCTTT. Protein: CASSSNGGKAFF.

The chain couples TRBV30 to TRBJ1-3; D is uncertain. The CDR3 consists of 14 residues. V was shortened by 3 bases and J by 1 base, with 10 bases between the two germline ends. In germline, CDR1 is GTSNPN, CDR2 SVGIG (reference sequence). The CDR3 is CAWRGEFSGNTIYF. The CDR3 DNA sequence: TGTGCCTGGAGAGGAGAGTTTTCTGGAAACACCATATATTTT.

This clonotype was recorded many times. V is TRBV10-3 and J is TRBJ2-2, with 9 bases identical to TRBD2. Trimming at V came to 0 bases and at J to 3 bases, leaving 5 bases not matched to a gene. This CDR3 comprises 17 residues. Per germline, CDR1 ENHRY and CDR2 SYGVKD. The CDR3 region is CAISESTEREDTGELFF. The CDR3, as DNA: TGTGCCATCAGTGAGTCGACTGAGCGGGAGGACACCGGGGAGCTGTTTTTT.

The sample holds a few counts of this clonotype. The chain employs TRBV3-1 and TRBJ2-2, with D possibly matching TRBD2 (5 bases). Germline CDR1 and CDR2: LGHDT and YNNKEL (reference sequence). Trimming took 3 bases from V and 1 from J, leaving 18 bases between them. This CDR3 spans 18 amino acids. The CDR3 loop is CASSHNGISPRNTGELFF. CDR3 sequence (DNA): TGTGCCAGCAGCCATAACGGGATTAGCCCGAGGAACACCGGGGAGCTGTTTTTT.

For this clonotype: Germline and junction disagree at one end, which may indicate a read error. The rearrangement uses TRBV19 and TRBJ1-5; weak D call: TRBD1 (6 bases). The V gene's germline CDR1 is LNHDA and CDR2 SQIVND (reference sequence). CDR3 length: 15 amino acids. CDR3 amino acids: CANSGGPAGNQPQHF. The DNA for the CDR3 is TGTGCCAATAGTGGGGGCCCGGCGGGCAATCAGCCCCAGCATTTT.